Below, 8 T cell receptor beta chains from the same sample are listed, as sequenced in a study of blood T cell repertoires in COVID-19. TCRdb's table, derived via immunoSEQ multiplex PCR, lists solely in-frame clones and lacks some. The data hold 150,000 to 160,000 clones, with roughly 82% observed a single time. Material for sequencing was peripheral blood. Receptor source: a woman aged 45-59 years with acute or convalescent COVID-19.

The gene calls are TRBV28 and TRBJ1-2; no clear D. The germline V gene encodes CDR1 MDHEN and CDR2 SYDVKM. V lost 6 bases to trimming and J lost 1 base, with 6 bases between them. The CDR3 extends over 12 amino acids. The CDR3 nucleotides read TGTGCCAGCAGCGGTGGTAACTATGGCTACACCTTC. Its translation is CASSGGNYGYTF.

The chain carries TRBV7-2 and TRBJ2-1; 7 nucleotides line up with TRBD2. Germline-derived CDR1 and CDR2 are SGHTA and FQGNSA. The J segment lost 1 base and the V segment lost 0 bases, leaving 6 bases of the junction unmatched. The CDR3 extends over 17 amino acids. The CDR3 DNA reads TGTGCCAGCAGCTTAGCTTTCGCGGGAGCTTCCTACAATGAGCAGTTCTTC. Protein: CASSLAFAGASYNEQFF.

The chain is built from TRBV5-1 and TRBJ2-2; possibly TRBD1 for D (5 bases). The germline gives CDR1 SGHRS, CDR2 YFSETQ. This CDR3 contains 16 residues. V lost 0 bases to trimming and J lost 0 bases, with 9 bases between them. CDR3 loop: CASSLAQGANTGELFF. The CDR3 nucleotides are TGCGCCAGCAGCTTGGCGCAGGGCGCGAACACCGGGGAGCTGTTTTTT.

The chain uses TRBV30 and TRBJ2-3, with 8 bases aligning to TRBD1. This CDR3 comprises 14 residues. The germline V gene encodes CDR1 GTSNPN and CDR2 SVGIG (reference sequence). The trim removed 4 bases at V and 5 bases at J, leaving 8 bases unmatched. The CDR3 spells CAWTPGGLGDTQYF. CDR3 nucleotides: TGTGCCTGGACTCCAGGGGGCTTAGGAGATACGCAGTATTTT.

The chain joins TRBV6-4 to TRBJ2-1, with 7 bases matching TRBD2. V trimming: 7 bases; J trimming: 9 bases; junction bases outside the gene matches: 9. Germline V gene sequence: CDR1 MRHNA, CDR2 SNTAGT. This CDR3 is built from 13 residues. The DNA of the CDR3 is TGTGCCAGCAATGGGGGACTATGGGTTGAGCAGTTCTTC. Protein product: CASNGGLWVEQFF.

The rearrangement links TRBV6-6 to TRBJ1-5, with TRBD1 matching over 7 bases. V lost 6 bases and J lost 9; bases outside the gene matches: 11. CDR3 length: 14 residues. Germline CDR1 is MNHNY and CDR2 is SVGAGI (reference sequence). The CDR3 DNA reads as TGTGCCAGCAGACCTAAACAGGGGTCTTGGCCCCAGCATTTT. It translates to CASRPKQGSWPQHF.

The rearrangement uses TRBV10-3 and TRBJ2-4; 8 bases agree with TRBD1. Looked up from germline, CDR1 is ENHRY and CDR2 is SYGVKD. This CDR3 contains 20 residues. Germline trimming cut 2 bases from V and 0 bases from J; bases unmatched to any gene: 15. The DNA for the CDR3 is TGTGCCATCAGTGAGAAGCCCCCCTTGACAGGGGTGGCAGCCAAAAACATTCAGTACTTC. Residues: CAISEKPPLTGVAAKNIQYF.

The chain couples TRBV6-2 or TRBV6-3 to TRBJ2-7, with D perhaps matching TRBD1 (5 bases). Germline lookup yields CDR1 MNHEY and CDR2 SVGEGT. V was trimmed by 4 bases and J by 0 bases, leaving 16 bases between them. CDR3 length: 16 residues. CDR3: CASSLRPGRASYEQYF. The CDR3 DNA sequence: TGTGCCAGCAGTTTGCGCCCGGGCAGGGCCTCCTACGAGCAGTACTTC.